The 13 T cell receptor beta chains presented below share a single source sample, sequenced in a study of control samples from healthy donors and cancer patients. Here immunoSEQ multiplex PCR was the method, and the copy in TCRdb shows in-frame clones only, minus some. The data hold about 160,000 clones, with about 87% observed a single time. Sequenced input: blood. The receptors originated from a man younger than 40 in good health.

This chain connects TRBV2 to TRBJ2-1; D may be TRBD1 or TRBD2 (5 bases each). Trimming pared 6 bases from V and 0 bases from J, leaving 30 bases between. Germline V gives CDR1 SNHLY, CDR2 FYNNEI. CDR3 length: 21 residues. The CDR3, as DNA: TGTGCCAGCAGGGCCGATCTGGGACCCCGACCCGCCCAAAGCTCCTACAATGAGCAGTTCTTC. Its translation is CASRADLGPRPAQSSYNEQFF.

This clone was recorded a few times. The chain joins TRBV27 to TRBJ2-7, with D possibly being TRBD1 or TRBD2 (5 bases each). There are 14 residues in the CDR3. Trimming cost V 7 bases and J 1 base, with 14 bases left between them. Germline V gene sequence: CDR1 MNHEY, CDR2 SMNVEV (reference sequence). The CDR3 reads CASIGAGTSYEQYF. The CDR3 coding sequence is TGTGCCAGCATAGGGGCGGGCACATCCTACGAGCAGTACTTC.

The chain has TRBV6-6 and TRBJ1-6, with no clear D. The CDR3 is made up of 13 amino acids. Germline CDR1 and CDR2: MNHNY and SVGAGI (reference sequence). V was shortened by 10 bases and J by 9 bases, with 16 bases between the two germline ends. The CDR3 region is CATGSSRSSPLHF. The CDR3 DNA reads TGTGCCACGGGTTCTTCACGGAGTTCACCCCTCCACTTT.

The chain has TRBV27 and TRBJ1-1; 12 bases are a match to TRBD1. Germline V gene sequence: CDR1 MNHEY, CDR2 SMNVEV (reference sequence). The CDR3 has 18 amino acids. The junction had 10 bases not matched to a gene; V was cut back by 0 bases and J by 5 bases. CDR3 bases: TGTGCCAGCAGTTTATCGTGGGGGACAGGGGGCCCAGGGACTGAAGCTTTCTTT. It translates to CASSLSWGTGGPGTEAFF.

The rearrangement joins TRBV24-1 to TRBJ2-5; tentatively, D is TRBD1 or TRBD2 (5 bases each). The V end was cut by 9 bases, the J end by 5 bases, with 15 bases between. Looked up from germline, CDR1 is KGHDR and CDR2 is SFDVKD. The CDR3 is made up of 13 amino acids. The CDR3 spells CATDGRDGETQYF. The DNA of the CDR3 is TGTGCCACCGACGGAAGGGACGGGGAGACCCAGTACTTC.

Note on this clone: This sample includes further DNA sequences coding for the same CDR3. V usage is TRBV5-1 and J usage is TRBJ2-2; D is perhaps TRBD1 (6 bases). The CDR3 contains 17 residues. The ends were cut back, 2 bases at V and 2 bases at J, with 16 bases in the middle. The germline V gene has CDR1 SGHRS and CDR2 YFSETQ. The CDR3 protein is CASSLGIGQINTGELFF. CDR3 nucleotide sequence: TGCGCCAGCAGCTTAGGAATAGGACAGATTAACACCGGGGAGCTGTTTTTT. Full variable domain (rest looked up from reference TRBV5-1 and TRBJ2-2): KAGVTQTPRYLIKTRGQQVTLSCSPISGHRSVSWYQQTPGQGLQFLFEYFSETQRNKGNFPGRFSGRQFSNSRSEMNVSTLELGDSALYLCASSLGIGQINTGELFFGEGSRLTVL.

V usage is TRBV5-1 and J usage is TRBJ1-2; D remains unclear. The CDR3 runs 13 residues. With 1 base removed from V and 8 bases from J, the gap between germline ends came to 12 bases. Germline V gene sequence: CDR1 SGHRS, CDR2 YFSETQ. CDR3 coding DNA: TGCGCCAGCAGCTTGTCGGAGGCCTGGGGCTACACCTTC. It specifies CASSLSEAWGYTF.

The J gene is TRBJ1-1, the V gene TRBV7-3; D unresolved. Germline V lookup: CDR1 SGHTA, CDR2 FQGTGA. V was clipped by 6 bases and J by 3 bases, with 11 bases between them. The CDR3 covers 13 residues. Here the CDR3 DNA reads TGTGCCAGCAGTCAAAACTTCTACACTGAAGCTTTCTTT. Encoded protein: CASSQNFYTEAFF. The full variable domain, in which reference TRBV7-3 and TRBJ1-1 provide the parts outside the CDR3, is GAGVSQTPSNKVTEKGKYVELRCDPISGHTALYWYRQSLGQGPEFLIYFQGTGAADDSGLPNDRFFAVRPEGSVSTLKIQRTERGDSAVYLCASSQNFYTEAFFGQGTRLTVV.

The chain recombines TRBV29-1 with TRBJ1-2; a weak D match, TRBD1 (6 bases). The CDR3 has 13 residues. V lost 7 bases and J 3 bases, leaving 15 bases between the germline ends. The germline V gene encodes CDR1 SQVTM and CDR2 ANQGSEA. The CDR3 DNA follows: TGCAGCGACGAGGACAGATCTGACTATGGCTACACCTTC. Translated: CSDEDRSDYGYTF.

The rearrangement joins TRBV5-6 to TRBJ1-1; no clear D. This CDR3 comprises 13 residues. Per the germline V gene, CDR1 is SGHDT and CDR2 is YYEEEE. V gave up 4 bases and J gave up 3 bases, with 10 bases separating them. In nucleotides, the CDR3 is TGTGCCAGCAGCCCCGATGGGGACACTGAAGCTTTCTTT. Its protein product is CASSPDGDTEAFF.

The chain joins TRBV5-5 to TRBJ2-3, with a possible D match to TRBD1 (5 bases). The CDR3 contains 14 residues. Germline assignment: CDR1 SGHKS and CDR2 YYEKEE (reference sequence). The ends were cut back, 2 bases at V and 2 bases at J, with 9 bases in the middle. The CDR3 here is CASSFDSDTDTQYF. Here the CDR3 DNA reads TGTGCCAGCAGCTTTGACAGTGACACAGATACGCAGTATTTT.

CDR3 loop: CASSDQGADEQYF. In DNA form, the CDR3 reads TGTGCCAGCAGTGACCAGGGGGCGGACGAGCAGTACTTC. This rearrangement joins TRBV6-1 to TRBJ2-7; 8 nucleotides line up with TRBD1. Per the germline V gene, CDR1 is MNHNS and CDR2 is SASEGT. The CDR3 contains 13 residues. After removal of 3 bases from V and 5 bases from J, the junction contained 3 bases not matched to a gene.

V is TRBV6-5 and J is TRBJ2-1, with 8 bases matching TRBD2. This CDR3 is 13 amino acids long. J was trimmed by 8 bases and V by 2 bases; bases with no gene match: 2. Germline CDR1 and CDR2: MNHEY and SVGAGI. CDR3 region: CASSYTREDEQFF. As DNA, the CDR3 is TGTGCCAGCAGTTACACGCGGGAGGATGAGCAGTTCTTC.